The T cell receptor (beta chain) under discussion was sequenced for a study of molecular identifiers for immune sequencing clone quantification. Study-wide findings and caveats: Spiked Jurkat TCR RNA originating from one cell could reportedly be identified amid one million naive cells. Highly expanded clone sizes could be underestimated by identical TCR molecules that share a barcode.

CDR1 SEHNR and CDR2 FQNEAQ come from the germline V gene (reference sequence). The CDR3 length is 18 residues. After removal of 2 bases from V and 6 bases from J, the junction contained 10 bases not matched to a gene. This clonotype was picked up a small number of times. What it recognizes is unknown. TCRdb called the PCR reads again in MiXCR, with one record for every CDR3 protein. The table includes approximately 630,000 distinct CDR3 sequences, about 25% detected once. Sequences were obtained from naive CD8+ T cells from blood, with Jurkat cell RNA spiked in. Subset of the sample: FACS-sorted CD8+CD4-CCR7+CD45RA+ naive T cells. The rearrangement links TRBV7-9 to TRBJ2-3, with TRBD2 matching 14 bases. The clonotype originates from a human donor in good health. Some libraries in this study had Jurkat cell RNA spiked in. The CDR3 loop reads CASSLNSAGLAGADTQYF. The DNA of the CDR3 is TGTGCCAGCAGCTTAAATTCGGCGGGACTAGCGGGAGCTGATACGCAGTATTTT.